Following are 30 T cell receptor beta chains from one sample sequenced in a study of OX40 agonist ivuxolimab in advanced cancers. Assay: immunoSEQ multiplex PCR; the TCRdb copy retains only in-frame clones and omits some. The table has approximately 60,000 clones, 92% seen once. Source: CD4+ or CD8+ T cells sorted from blood, taken in a trial of the OX40 agonist ivuxolimab. These receptors were obtained from an adult with an advanced solid tumor such as melanoma, head and neck, liver or kidney cancer.

The chain uses TRBV11-3 and TRBJ2-1; TRBD1 is a possible D gene (5 bases). From germline, CDR1 is SGHNT and CDR2 YENEEA. There are 15 residues in the CDR3. Trimming left V 5 bases short and J 4 bases short, with 15 bases between. The CDR3 bases are TGTGCCAGCAGCGCCTCCCCGGACATGTACAATGAGCAGTTCTTC. Protein: CASSASPDMYNEQFF. The variable domain in full, completed from reference TRBV11-3 and TRBJ2-1, reads EAGVVQSPRYKIIEKKQPVAFWCNPISGHNTLYWYLQNLGQGPELLIRYENEEAVDDSQLPKDRFSAERLKGVDSTLKIQPAELGDSAVYLCASSASPDMYNEQFFGPGTRLTVL.

This clone has only one observation. The V gene is TRBV6-5, the J gene TRBJ2-7; D unresolved. CDR3 size: 13 residues. Germline assignment: CDR1 MNHEY and CDR2 SVGAGI. The V end lost 4 bases, the J end lost 2 bases, and 9 bases lay between the germline ends. The CDR3 here is CASSSGSTYEQYF. The DNA of the CDR3 is TGTGCCAGCAGTTCGGGTTCAACCTACGAGCAGTACTTC.

The gene calls are TRBV6-6 and TRBJ2-7; D is possibly TRBD1 or TRBD2 (5 bases each). CDR3 length: 16 amino acids. CDR1 is MNHNY, CDR2 SVGAGI, per germline (reference sequence). The V end was cut by 8 bases, the J end by 5 bases, with 25 bases between. CDR3 protein: CASLPFSGTLGHEQYF. CDR3 in DNA: TGTGCCAGCTTGCCCTTCTCCGGGACCCTTGGGCACGAGCAGTACTTC.

This chain uses TRBV6-6 with TRBJ1-1; D remains unclear. Germline-derived CDR1 and CDR2 are MNHNY and SVGAGI (reference sequence). V was clipped by 5 bases and J by 2 bases, with 9 bases between them. This CDR3 is 13 amino acids long. CDR3 DNA sequence: TGTGCCAGCAGTCTACAGCACAACACTGAAGCTTTCTTT. Protein product: CASSLQHNTEAFF.

This chain connects TRBV21-1 to TRBJ1-2; the listed D gene, TRBD1, was not tested against the DNA. TRBV21-1 is annotated as a pseudogene. The CDR3 totals 17 residues. The CDR3 DNA reads as TGTGCCAGCAGCAAAACAGAACAGGGGGCGCGATCCTATGGCTACACCTTC. Translation: CASSKTEQGARSYGYTF.

The V gene is TRBV18, the J gene TRBJ2-6; D is uncertain. Trimming left V 2 bases short and J 0 bases short, with 14 bases between. CDR1 and CDR2 (germline): KGHSH, LQKENI. The CDR3 is 18 amino acids. CDR3 nucleotides: TGTGCCAGCTCACCATTGTTCCTTACGAGCTCTGGGGCCAACGTCCTGACTTTC. Translation: CASSPLFLTSSGANVLTF.

V usage is TRBV5-6 and J usage is TRBJ2-7; D remains ambiguous. Germline-derived CDR1 and CDR2 are SGHDT and YYEEEE. Between the trimmed V and J ends, which lost 4 bases and 3 bases, there was a span of 11 bases. This CDR3 has 13 residues. The CDR3 reads CASSTTLFYEQYF. The CDR3 DNA follows: TGTGCCAGCAGCACTACACTTTTCTACGAGCAGTACTTC.

This clone showed up just once. The chain is built from TRBV11-3 and TRBJ2-1; D might be TRBD1 (7 bases). The V end was cut by 4 bases, the J end by 7 bases, with 11 bases between. The germline gives CDR1 SGHNT, CDR2 YENEEA. This CDR3 region has 13 residues. The chain's CDR3 is CASSWRGRNEQFF. The CDR3 bases are TGTGCCAGCAGCTGGAGGGGGCGGAATGAGCAGTTCTTC.

The V gene is TRBV6-1, the J gene TRBJ2-7, with TRBD1 identical over 8 bases. The CDR3 loop spans 14 amino acids. Losses at the gene ends were 5 bases for V and 0 bases for J; bases not matched to a gene: 3. CDR1 MNHNS and CDR2 SASEGT come from the germline V gene. The CDR3 here is CASSWTGSSYEQYF. In DNA, the CDR3 is TGTGCCAGCAGTTGGACAGGGAGCTCCTACGAGCAGTACTTC.

The rearrangement links TRBV5-1 to TRBJ2-3, with TRBD2 matching 8 bases. After removal of 1 base from V and 5 bases from J, the junction contained 9 bases not matched to a gene. Germline V CDR1 and CDR2: SGHRS, YFSETQ. The CDR3 runs to 16 residues. The CDR3 sequence: CASSLTFGRALDTQYF. CDR3 bases: TGCGCCAGCAGCTTGACTTTCGGGAGGGCCTTAGATACGCAGTATTTT. The full variable domain, with the rest looked up from reference TRBV5-1 and TRBJ2-3, is KAGVTQTPRYLIKTRGQQVTLSCSPISGHRSVSWYQQTPGQGLQFLFEYFSETQRNKGNFPGRFSGRQFSNSRSEMNVSTLELGDSALYLCASSLTFGRALDTQYFGPGTRLTVL.

This chain connects TRBV10-2 to TRBJ1-2, with D perhaps TRBD1 (6 bases). The V gene lost 4 bases and the J gene lost 0 bases, with 12 bases spanning the gap. The CDR3 totals 15 residues. In germline, CDR1 is WSHSY, CDR2 SAAADI. The chain's CDR3 is CASSGGAAANYGYTF. Written as DNA, the CDR3 is TGCGCCAGCAGTGGGGGGGCAGCAGCTAACTATGGCTACACCTTC.

The CDR3 region is CASSLLTEQYF. Written as DNA, the CDR3 is TGTGCCAGCAGCTTATTAACCGAGCAGTACTTC. The V and J genes are TRBV7-2 and TRBJ2-7, with D uncertain. This CDR3 spans 11 amino acids. The V and J ends lost 2 bases and 6 bases respectively, with 5 bases between them. Germline CDR1 reads SGHTA; CDR2 reads FQGNSA. The entire variable domain, with the rest obtained from reference TRBV7-2 and TRBJ2-7, is as follows: GAGVSQSPSNKVTEKGKDVELRCDPISGHTALYWYRQSLGQGLEFLIYFQGNSAPDKSGLPSDRFSAERTGGSVSTLTIQRTQQEDSAVYLCASSLLTEQYFGPGTRLTVT.

The chain combines TRBV20-1 with TRBJ2-3; no reliable D call. In germline, CDR1 is DFQATT, CDR2 SNEGSKA (reference sequence). The CDR3 is made up of 11 amino acids. The V end lost 1 base, the J end lost 4 bases, and 3 bases lay between the germline ends. The CDR3 protein is CSARGSDTQYF. In nucleotides, the CDR3 is TGCAGTGCTAGAGGGTCAGATACGCAGTATTTT.

Written as DNA, the CDR3 is TGTGCCTGGAGTGAAGGGGAAACCCTCCACTTT. Amino acid sequence: CAWSEGETLHF. The chain uses TRBV30 and TRBJ1-6; tentative D call: TRBD1 (5 bases). CDR3 length: 11 amino acids. The V end lost 1 base, the J end lost 14 bases, and 9 bases lay between the germline ends. CDR1 GTSNPN and CDR2 SVGIG come from the germline V gene (reference sequence).

The V call is TRBV23-1, the J call TRBJ2-1; 10 bases line up with TRBD1. TRBV23-1 falls under the ORF class, with uncertain function. Trimming took 7 bases from V and 8 from J; bases not matched to a gene: 8. CDR3 length: 14 residues. CDR3 bases: TGCGCCAGCAATCCGCGACAGGGGGCCGATGAGCAGTTCTTC. It is translated as CASNPRQGADEQFF.

The J gene is TRBJ2-3, the V gene TRBV15; D uncertain. The germline V and J ends were trimmed by 0 bases and 4 bases, with 14 bases remaining between them. Germline CDR1 reads LNHNV; CDR2 reads YYDKDF (reference sequence). This CDR3 spans 16 amino acids. CDR3 DNA: TGTGCCACCAGCAGAGATCTTGGTAGCTCTGCAGATACGCAGTATTTT. It encodes CATSRDLGSSADTQYF. Full variable domain (remainder filled in from reference TRBV15 and TRBJ2-3): DAMVIQNPRYQVTQFGKPVTLSCSQTLNHNVMYWYQQKSSQAPKLLFHYYDKDFNNEADTPDNFQSRRPNTSFCFLDIRSPGLGDTAMYLCATSRDLGSSADTQYFGPGTRLTVL.

The chain employs TRBV6-5 and TRBJ2-3; 8 bases fit TRBD2. The CDR3 contains 15 residues. Germline trimming cut 8 bases from V and 3 bases from J; bases unmatched to any gene: 10. CDR1 is MNHEY and CDR2 is SVGAGI in the germline V gene. In DNA, the CDR3 is TGTGCCAGCGGACTGCGGGAGGCGGGGACAGATACGCAGTATTTT. Its protein product is CASGLREAGTDTQYF.

The rearrangement uses TRBV5-6 and TRBJ2-1; 8 nucleotides align to TRBD1. Germline CDR1 reads SGHDT; CDR2 reads YYEEEE. V was pared by 2 bases and J by 6 bases, with 10 bases of the junction left unmatched. The length of the CDR3 is 16 residues. The CDR3 DNA sequence: TGTGCCAGCAGCTTACGGCAGGGGGCGGGACCCAATGAGCAGTTCTTC. Translating gives CASSLRQGAGPNEQFF.

The rearrangement links TRBV27 to TRBJ2-7, with a weak D call TRBD1 (7 bases). The CDR3 is made up of 14 amino acids. V lost 8 bases and J 0 bases, leaving 14 bases between the germline ends. Germline V gene sequence: CDR1 MNHEY, CDR2 SMNVEV (reference sequence). The CDR3 loop reads CASRGTASSYEQYF. In nucleotides, the CDR3 is TGTGCCAGCCGCGGGACAGCCTCCTCCTACGAGCAGTACTTC.

The chain employs TRBV5-1 and TRBJ1-1; TRBD1 is a possible D gene (5 bases). Germline CDR1 reads SGHRS; CDR2 reads YFSETQ. Trimming shortened V by 4 bases and J by 4 bases, and 14 bases separated the two germline ends. The CDR3 runs 14 residues. The chain's CDR3 is CASSIGGSSTEAFF. DNA for the CDR3: TGCGCCAGCAGCATTGGGGGGTCGAGCACTGAAGCTTTCTTT.

The rearrangement links TRBV6-5 to TRBJ1-5; a possible D gene is TRBD1 (6 bases). CDR3 length equals 14 residues. Germline V lookup: CDR1 MNHEY, CDR2 SVGAGI. V lost 6 bases, J lost 4 bases, and 13 bases lay in between. CDR3 sequence (DNA): TGTGCCAGCAGCCCCGTGACAGGAAATCAGCCCCAGCATTTT. Translating gives CASSPVTGNQPQHF.

As DNA, the CDR3 is TGTGCCAGCACCAGGGACCGGACCGATGAGCAGTTCTTC. Protein product: CASTRDRTDEQFF. V usage is TRBV11-2 and J usage is TRBJ2-1; D may correspond to TRBD1 or TRBD2 (5 bases each). The CDR3 spans 13 residues. Trimming took off 7 bases at V and 8 bases at J, with 15 bases between the two ends. CDR1 is SGHAT and CDR2 is FQNNGV in the germline V gene.

The V gene is TRBV29-1, the J gene TRBJ2-7; D might be TRBD1 or TRBD2, each matching 7 bases. The V and J ends lost 7 bases and 5 bases respectively, with 24 bases between them. CDR1 and CDR2 (germline): SQVTM, ANQGSEA. The CDR3 spans 15 residues. CDR3 sequence: CSARRGGQMPDEQYF. The CDR3 DNA follows: TGCAGCGCCCGAAGGGGGGGACAGATGCCTGACGAGCAGTACTTC.

The J gene is TRBJ1-6, the V gene TRBV6-5, with 9 nucleotides matching TRBD1. The CDR3 extends over 14 amino acids. V lost 7 bases, J lost 9 bases, and 7 bases stayed unmatched. Germline values: CDR1 MNHEY, CDR2 SVGAGI. Written as DNA, the CDR3 is TGTGCCAGCAAAGGACAGGGGTACGCTTCACCCCTCCACTTT. Its translation: CASKGQGYASPLHF.

The chain uses TRBV11-1 and TRBJ1-2; D is unclear. Germline CDR1 SGHAT, CDR2 FQDESV (reference sequence). This CDR3 comprises 13 residues. Trimming removed 1 base from V and 8 bases from J, with 11 bases in between. In DNA, the CDR3 is TGTGCCAGCAGCTTAGACTTCTCCGGGGGCTACACCTTC. This codes for CASSLDFSGGYTF.

This clone was counted between two and nine times. The chain combines TRBV28 with TRBJ1-5, with TRBD1 as a possible D gene (6 bases). The CDR3 spans 15 residues. Per the germline V gene, CDR1 is MDHEN and CDR2 is SYDVKM. Deletions cut 6 bases from V and 2 bases from J, with 14 bases between. Here the CDR3 DNA reads TGTGCCAGCAGCTTAACCGGGACACGCAATCAGCCCCAGCATTTT. It translates to CASSLTGTRNQPQHF.

V usage is TRBV30 and J usage is TRBJ2-1; maybe TRBD2 (6 bases). The CDR3 is 12 amino acids. The germline V gene has CDR1 GTSNPN and CDR2 SVGIG (reference sequence). V lost 1 base, J lost 10 bases, and 11 bases lay in between. The DNA of the CDR3 is TGTGCCTGGAGTGCCCTAGGAGGGGAGCAGTTCTTC. Translated: CAWSALGGEQFF.

This chain joins TRBV6-1 and TRBJ1-2; D is unclear. CDR3 length: 11 amino acids. Germline V gene lookup returns CDR1 MNHNS and CDR2 SASEGT. Trimming removed 3 bases from V and 8 bases from J, with 7 bases in between. DNA for the CDR3: TGTGCCAGCAGTGAGGGGTCCGGCTACACCTTC. Translating it yields CASSEGSGYTF.

The chain is built from TRBV5-5 and TRBJ1-2; TRBD1 aligns across 7 bases. Trimming removed 1 base from V and 3 bases from J; junction bases left unmatched: 0. Germline loops: CDR1 SGHKS, CDR2 YYEKEE (reference sequence). The CDR3 sequence is 13 residues long. CDR3 bases: TGTGCCAGCAGCTTGACAGGGGACTATGGCTACACCTTC. Amino acids: CASSLTGDYGYTF.

The CDR3 DNA reads as TGTGCTAGTGGTTCCGGGTCTTACAATGAGCAGTTCTTC. It yields the protein CASGSGSYNEQFF. J is TRBJ2-1 and V is TRBV12-5; D is uncertain. This CDR3 is built from 13 residues. Germline lookup yields CDR1 LGHNT and CDR2 FRNRAP. Trimming took off 4 bases at V and 4 bases at J, with 8 bases between the two ends.